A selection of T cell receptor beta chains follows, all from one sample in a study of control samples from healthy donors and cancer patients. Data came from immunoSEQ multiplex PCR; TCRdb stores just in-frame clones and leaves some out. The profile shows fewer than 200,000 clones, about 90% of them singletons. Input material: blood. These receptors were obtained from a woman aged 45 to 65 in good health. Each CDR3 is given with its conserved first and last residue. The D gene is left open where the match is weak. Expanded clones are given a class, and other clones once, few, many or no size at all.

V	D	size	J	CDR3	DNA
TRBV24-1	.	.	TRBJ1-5	CATSDFRDQPQHF	TGTGCCACCAGTGATTTTCGGGACCAGCCCCAGCATTTT
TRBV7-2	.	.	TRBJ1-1	CASSLGPYMNTEAFF	TGTGCCAGCAGCTTAGGTCCGTACATGAACACTGAAGCTTTCTTT
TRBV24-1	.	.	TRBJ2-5	CATSDSEGGLETQYF	TGTGCCACCAGTGATTCAGAAGGAGGATTGGAGACCCAGTACTTC
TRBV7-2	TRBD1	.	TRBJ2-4	CASRLGADRAYIQYF	TGTGCCAGCAGATTGGGGGCGGACAGGGCGTACATTCAGTACTTC
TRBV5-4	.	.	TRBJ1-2	CASSLDSTNYGYTF	TGTGCCAGCAGCTTGGACAGTACTAACTATGGCTACACCTTC
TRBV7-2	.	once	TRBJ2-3	CASSGLSGGRGTDTQYF	TGTGCCAGCAGCGGCTTGTCGGGGGGCAGGGGCACAGATACGCAGTATTTT
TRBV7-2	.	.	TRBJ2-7	CASSAGPNSYEQYF	TGTGCCAGCAGCGCGGGACCGAACTCCTACGAGCAGTACTTC
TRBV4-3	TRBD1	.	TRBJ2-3	CASSQDPGDRGRTDTQYF	TGCGCCAGCAGCCAAGATCCAGGCGACAGGGGCCGCACAGATACGCAGTATTTT
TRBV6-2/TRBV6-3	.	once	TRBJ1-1	CASSYSNLNTEAFF	TGTGCCAGCAGTTACTCGAATCTGAACACTGAAGCTTTCTTT
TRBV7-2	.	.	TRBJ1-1	CASRFMGGANTEAFF	TGTGCCAGCAGATTTATGGGGGGGGCGAACACTGAAGCTTTCTTT
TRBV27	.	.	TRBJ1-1	CASSRWGTEAFF	TGTGCCAGCAGTCGTTGGGGCACTGAAGCTTTCTTT
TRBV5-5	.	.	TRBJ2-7	CASSLETVRSYEQYF	TGTGCCAGCAGCTTGGAGACGGTTAGGTCCTACGAGCAGTACTTC
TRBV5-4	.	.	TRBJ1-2	CASSLALGANYGYTF	TGTGCCAGCAGCTTGGCGCTCGGGGCAAACTATGGCTACACCTTC
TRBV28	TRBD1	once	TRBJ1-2	CASSLGQGALTTGYTF	TGTGCCAGCAGTTTGGGACAGGGGGCGCTTACGACCGGCTACACCTTC
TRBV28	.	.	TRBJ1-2	CARTRGREDYGYTF	TGTGCCAGGACCCGGGGGAGAGAGGACTATGGCTACACCTTC
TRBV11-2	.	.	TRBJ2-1	CASSTDSRQFF	TGTGCCAGCAGCACGGACAGTAGGCAGTTCTTC
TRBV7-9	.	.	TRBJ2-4	CASSLAGVGGYF	TGTGCCAGCAGCTTAGCGGGCGTTGGTGGGTACTTC
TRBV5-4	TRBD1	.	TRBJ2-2	CASSSGQHTGELFF	TGTGCCAGCAGCTCGGGACAGCACACCGGGGAGCTGTTTTTT
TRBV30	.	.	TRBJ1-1	CAWSRGYNMNTEAFF	TGTGCCTGGAGTAGGGGATACAACATGAACACTGAAGCTTTCTTT
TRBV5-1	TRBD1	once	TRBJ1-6	CASSLSGQGESPLHF	TGCGCCAGCAGCTTGAGCGGACAGGGCGAATCACCCCTCCACTTT
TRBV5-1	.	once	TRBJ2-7	CASNRFTGTRWEQYF	TGCGCCAGCAATCGCTTCACCGGGACACGGTGGGAGCAGTACTTC
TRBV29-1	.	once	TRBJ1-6	CSVVVTPNSPLHF	TGCAGCGTTGTAGTGACACCTAATTCACCCCTCCACTTT
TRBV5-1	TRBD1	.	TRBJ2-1	CASSTGGSYNEQFF	TGCGCCAGCAGCACAGGGGGCTCCTACAATGAGCAGTTCTTC
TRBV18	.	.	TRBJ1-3	CASSPLSGVDRGNTIYF	TGTGCCAGCTCACCACTTTCAGGGGTCGATCGCGGAAACACCATATATTTT
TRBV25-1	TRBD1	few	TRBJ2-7	CASRRDSASYEQYF	TGTGCCAGCCGCCGGGACAGTGCTTCCTACGAGCAGTACTTC
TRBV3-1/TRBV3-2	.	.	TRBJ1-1	CASSQELRTEAFF	TGTGCCAGCAGCCAAGAGCTCCGCACTGAAGCTTTCTTT
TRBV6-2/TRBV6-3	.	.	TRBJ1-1	CASSNPGRLNTEAFF	TGTGCCAGCAGTAACCCGGGACGCTTGAACACTGAAGCTTTCTTT
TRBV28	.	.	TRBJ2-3	CASSPRAQTQRTDTQYF	TGTGCCAGCAGTCCAAGGGCGCAAACCCAACGCACAGATACGCAGTATTTT
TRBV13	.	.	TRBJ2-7	CASSLGARGGPSYEQYF	TGTGCCAGCAGCTTAGGTGCAAGGGGCGGTCCCTCCTACGAGCAGTACTTC
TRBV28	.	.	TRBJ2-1	CASWSGSRQFF	TGTGCCAGTTGGAGTGGCTCCCGGCAGTTCTTC
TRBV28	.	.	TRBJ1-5	CASSLYYRGDQPQHF	TGTGCCAGCAGTTTATACTACCGAGGGGATCAGCCCCAGCATTTT
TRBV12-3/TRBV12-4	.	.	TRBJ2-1	CASSRTVSDEQFF	TGTGCCAGCAGTCGCACTGTTTCGGATGAGCAGTTCTTC
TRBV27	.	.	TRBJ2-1	CASSLLASDYNEQFF	TGTGCCAGCAGTTTATTAGCGTCCGACTACAATGAGCAGTTCTTC
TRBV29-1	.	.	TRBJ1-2	CSVVHGRGGYTF	TGCAGCGTTGTCCATGGGAGAGGTGGCTACACCTTC
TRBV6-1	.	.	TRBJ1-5	CASSEQELSNQPQHF	TGTGCCAGCAGTGAACAGGAGCTTAGCAATCAGCCCCAGCATTTT
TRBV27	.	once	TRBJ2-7	CASGILYEQYF	TGTGCCAGCGGAATCCTCTACGAGCAGTACTTC
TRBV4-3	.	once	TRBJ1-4	CASSQDRAEKLFF	TGCGCCAGCAGCCAAGATCGGGCTGAAAAACTGTTTTTT
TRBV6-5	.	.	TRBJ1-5	CASSYSLTSNQPQHF	TGTGCCAGCAGTTACTCGTTGACTAGCAATCAGCCCCAGCATTTT
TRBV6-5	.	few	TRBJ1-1	CASSYRTPNTEAFF	TGTGCCAGCAGTTACAGGACACCAAACACTGAAGCTTTCTTT
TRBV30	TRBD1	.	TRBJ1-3	CAWTRTGNSGNTIYF	TGTGCCTGGACTAGGACAGGAAACTCTGGAAACACCATATATTTT
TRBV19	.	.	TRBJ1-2	CASQSRGATYGYTF	TGTGCCAGTCAGTCGAGGGGGGCCACCTATGGCTACACCTTC
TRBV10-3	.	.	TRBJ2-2	CAISATDRELFF	TGTGCCATCAGCGCCACGGACCGGGAGCTGTTTTTT
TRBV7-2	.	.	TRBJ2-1	CASSSPRAGTSSYNEQFF	TGTGCCAGCAGCTCCCCGCGCGCGGGAACGAGCTCCTACAATGAGCAGTTCTTC
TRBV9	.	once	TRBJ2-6	CASSVDPSGANVLTF	TGTGCCAGCAGCGTAGATCCCTCTGGGGCCAACGTCCTGACTTTC
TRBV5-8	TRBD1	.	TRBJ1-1	CASALGQGRSEAFF	TGTGCCAGCGCTCTGGGACAGGGCCGCTCGGAAGCTTTCTTT
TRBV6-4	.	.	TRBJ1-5	CASSGRFNQPQHF	TGTGCCAGCAGTGGTCGATTCAATCAGCCCCAGCATTTT